These 29 T cell receptor beta chains were all obtained from the same sample, sequenced in a study of immune evolution from preneoplasia to lung adenocarcinoma. TCRdb keeps only in-frame clones here, not all; method: immunoSEQ multiplex PCR. The table has roughly 38,000 clones, 65% to 75% seen once. Input material: FFPE invasive lung adenocarcinoma tissue. These receptors were taken from a person between 55 and 69 years old with lung adenocarcinoma.

The V and J genes are TRBV6-5 and TRBJ1-1; D call uncertain. V was trimmed by 0 bases and J by 1 base, leaving 12 bases between them. Germline CDR1 and CDR2: MNHEY and SVGAGI. The CDR3 has 16 residues. DNA of the CDR3: TGTGCCAGCAGTTACTCGACGGTTAGAGGGAACACTGAAGCTTTCTTT. The encoded protein is CASSYSTVRGNTEAFF.

With regard to this clone: This specimen includes other DNA sequences encoding the same CDR3. This chain connects TRBV4-1 to TRBJ1-2; a weak D match, TRBD1 (5 bases). This CDR3 is built from 15 residues. V was trimmed by 1 base and J by 3 bases, leaving 12 bases between them. Germline V CDR1 and CDR2: MGHRA, YSYEKL. CDR3 coding DNA: TGCGCCAGCAGCCAAGTCGCCCGGGGGGACTATGGCTACACCTTC. It encodes CASSQVARGDYGYTF.

The V and J genes are TRBV5-6 and TRBJ1-1; 8 positions agree with TRBD1. CDR1 is SGHDT, CDR2 YYEEEE, per germline. The CDR3 length is 15 residues. After removal of 1 base from V and 3 bases from J, the junction contained 5 bases not matched to a gene. CDR3 residues: CASSLRGRGHTEAFF. The CDR3 DNA reads as TGTGCCAGCAGCTTGCGTGGCAGGGGGCACACTGAAGCTTTCTTT. Full variable domain (remainder filled in from reference TRBV5-6 and TRBJ1-1): DAGVTQSPTHLIKTRGQQVTLRCSPKSGHDTVSWYQQALGQGPQFIFQYYEEEERQRGNFPDRFSGHQFPNYSSELNVNALLLGDSALYLCASSLRGRGHTEAFFGQGTRLTVV.

By share of the sample, this clone is medium-sized. This chain joins TRBV10-2 and TRBJ2-1; the D gene is possibly TRBD2 (6 bases). This CDR3 spans 13 amino acids. Trimming shortened V by 4 bases and J by 6 bases, and 10 bases separated the two germline ends. The germline gives CDR1 WSHSY, CDR2 SAAADI. CDR3 coding DNA: TGCGCCAGCAGTGGTGGTAGCGGCAATGAGCAGTTCTTC. Protein sequence: CASSGGSGNEQFF.

This clone is classed as medium-sized. The genes are TRBV9 and TRBJ2-7, with 7 bases that match TRBD2. The CDR3 spans 12 residues. Germline values: CDR1 SGDLS, CDR2 YYNGEE. Germline trimming cut 4 bases from V and 6 bases from J; bases unmatched to any gene: 4. The CDR3 protein is CASSPGGGEQYF. The DNA for the CDR3 is TGTGCCAGCAGCCCTGGGGGGGGCGAGCAGTACTTC.

The V gene is TRBV5-4, the J gene TRBJ2-7; the match to TRBD2 covers 13 bases. CDR1 is SGHNT, CDR2 YYREEE, per germline (reference sequence). Trimming removed 4 bases from V and 4 bases from J; junction bases left unmatched: 11. The CDR3 runs 17 residues. DNA of the CDR3: TGTGCCAGCAGCCGTCCGGGACTAGCGGGGCCCCGGTACGAGCAGTACTTC. This encodes CASSRPGLAGPRYEQYF.

This clone was observed a single time. The chain employs TRBV11-3 and TRBJ2-5; TRBD2 aligns across 11 bases. The CDR3 covers 17 residues. Germline V gives CDR1 SGHNT, CDR2 YENEEA. V gave up 5 bases and J gave up 3 bases; unmatched junction bases: 11. This chain's CDR3 is CASSARQLAGDKETQYF. CDR3 DNA sequence: TGTGCCAGCAGCGCTAGGCAACTAGCGGGAGACAAAGAGACCCAGTACTTC.

In its sample, this clone ranks as medium-sized. The chain has TRBV7-6 and TRBJ2-1; possibly TRBD2 for D (6 bases). Germline V gene lookup returns CDR1 SGHVS and CDR2 FNYEAQ. V lost 6 bases and J 6 bases, leaving 21 bases between the germline ends. CDR3 length equals 16 residues. The CDR3 nucleotides read TGTGCCAGCAGTCTTAGTCGGGCTAGCGCTAGCAATGAGCAGTTCTTC. Translating gives CASSLSRASASNEQFF.

A few counts support this clone. The rearrangement links TRBV6-4 to TRBJ2-1; 11 bases match TRBD2. Unmatched junction bases numbered 8, after V lost 6 bases and J lost 7 bases. The V gene's germline CDR1 is MRHNA and CDR2 SNTAGT. There are 15 residues in the CDR3. As DNA, the CDR3 is TGTGCCAGCAGCGACATAGCGGGAGGGTATAATGAGCAGTTCTTC. Protein product: CASSDIAGGYNEQFF.

The genes are TRBV29-1 and TRBJ2-3; D unclear. V was shortened by 4 bases and J by 0 bases, with 11 bases between the two germline ends. Germline CDR1 SQVTM, CDR2 ANQGSEA. CDR3 size: 14 residues. CDR3 sequence: CSVVDTASTDTQYF. The CDR3 DNA sequence: TGCAGCGTTGTTGATACAGCCAGCACAGATACGCAGTATTTT.

Judged by abundance, this clone is medium-sized. The J gene is TRBJ2-1, the V gene TRBV18; 7 bases line up with TRBD1. Germline CDR1 is KGHSH and CDR2 is LQKENI. After removal of 3 bases from V and 5 bases from J, the junction contained 4 bases not matched to a gene. The CDR3 length is 14 residues. CDR3: CASSPGQNNNEQFF. The CDR3 DNA reads TGTGCCAGCTCACCGGGACAGAACAACAATGAGCAGTTCTTC.

The CDR3 DNA follows: TGCGCCAGCAGCTTGTTGCAGGGGGCGCGGAATGAGCAGTTCTTC. Translated, it gives CASSLLQGARNEQFF. The chain combines TRBV5-1 with TRBJ2-1; 8 bases line up with TRBD1. This CDR3 is 15 amino acids long. Germline V lookup: CDR1 SGHRS, CDR2 YFSETQ. V was pared by 1 base and J by 7 bases, with 7 bases of the junction left unmatched.

J is TRBJ2-3 and V is TRBV7-2; D is unclear. V lost 3 bases and J lost 0, with 7 bases in between. The CDR3 has 14 residues. From germline, CDR1 is SGHTA and CDR2 FQGNSA. The CDR3 region is CASSFSYSTDTQYF. In nucleotides, the CDR3 is TGTGCCAGCAGCTTTTCCTATAGCACAGATACGCAGTATTTT.

This chain uses TRBV25-1 with TRBJ2-3; D perhaps matches TRBD1 (6 bases). The ends were cut back, 1 base at V and 3 bases at J, with 8 bases in the middle. CDR1 is MGHDK, CDR2 SYGVNS, per germline. The CDR3 loop spans 14 amino acids. CDR3 DNA sequence: TGTGCCAGCAGTGAATTAGGGGGAACAGATACGCAGTATTTT. It specifies CASSELGGTDTQYF.

The chain recombines TRBV21-1 with TRBJ2-5. TRBV21-1 corresponds to a pseudogene. The CDR3 is 10 amino acids. The CDR3 region is CASSKDAQYF. The CDR3 DNA sequence: TGTGCCAGCAGCAAAGACGCCCAGTACTTC.

This clone has just a few counts. V usage is TRBV5-1 and J usage is TRBJ2-7; 9 nucleotides match TRBD2. Germline trimming cut 8 bases from V and 3 bases from J; bases unmatched to any gene: 15. Per germline, CDR1 SGHRS and CDR2 YFSETQ. The CDR3 totals 16 residues. The CDR3 reads CASRRGREGSNYEQYF. The CDR3 DNA reads TGCGCCAGTAGAAGGGGGCGGGAGGGCTCGAACTACGAGCAGTACTTC.

Here the CDR3 reads CSVPPGGPQETQYF. CDR3 coding DNA: TGCAGCGTTCCCCCCGGCGGTCCCCAAGAGACCCAGTACTTC. V gene TRBV29-1 combines with J gene TRBJ2-5; D is unresolved. This CDR3 is built from 14 residues. V was trimmed by 5 bases and J by 1 base, leaving 14 bases between them. The germline V gene has CDR1 SQVTM and CDR2 ANQGSEA. Looking up the rest from reference TRBV29-1 and TRBJ2-5 gives the full variable domain: SAVISQKPSRDICQRGTSLTIQCQVDSQVTMMFWYRQQPGQSLTLIATANQGSEATYESGFVIDKFPISRPNLTFSTLTVSNMSPEDSSIYLCSVPPGGPQETQYFGPGTRLLVL.

Turning to this clone: The junction does not match germline at one end; this may be a read error. The same CDR3 can be traced to other DNA sequences in this sample. The rearrangement uses TRBV29-1 and TRBJ2-1; tentative D call: TRBD2 (5 bases). The CDR3 is 14 amino acids. CDR1 and CDR2 (germline): SQVTM, ANQGSEA. The DNA of the CDR3 is TGCAGCGTTGAATGGACGGGGTGGTTTAATGAACAGTTCTTC. It is translated as CSVEWTGWFNEQFF.

The V gene is TRBV19, the J gene TRBJ1-3, with D maybe TRBD1 (6 bases). Trimming shortened V by 6 bases and J by 2 bases, and 20 bases separated the two germline ends. Germline loops: CDR1 LNHDA, CDR2 SQIVND (reference sequence). The CDR3 extends over 17 amino acids. CDR3 loop: CASSSTGAGVAGNTIYF. CDR3 in DNA: TGTGCCAGTAGCTCAACCGGGGCAGGGGTAGCTGGAAACACCATATATTTT.

This clone has just one count. The chain recombines TRBV28 with TRBJ2-2, with D possibly matching TRBD2 (6 bases). The CDR3 spans 15 residues. The germline V gene encodes CDR1 MDHEN and CDR2 SYDVKM. V lost 2 bases to trimming and J lost 5 bases, with 12 bases between them. The CDR3 bases are TGTGCCAGCAGTTTACGGGGGAGTGGGACCGGGGAGCTGTTTTTT. It specifies CASSLRGSGTGELFF.

V and J are TRBV29-1 and TRBJ1-2, with 9 positions matching TRBD1. V shed 6 bases, J shed 7 bases, and the junction held 6 bases outside the gene matches. This CDR3 comprises 12 residues. Germline assignment: CDR1 SQVTM and CDR2 ANQGSEA. This CDR3 is CSVRTGEFGYTF. Here the CDR3 DNA reads TGCAGCGTGCGGACAGGGGAGTTTGGCTACACCTTC.

The CDR3 DNA reads as TGTGCCAGCAGCTCCGGGACTAGGAGTGTGAATGAGCAGTTCTTC. Residues: CASSSGTRSVNEQFF. The chain has TRBV11-2 and TRBJ2-1, with 8 bases lining up with TRBD2. This CDR3 spans 15 amino acids. The V and J ends lost 4 bases and 7 bases, in that order; junction bases with no gene match: 9. The germline V gene has CDR1 SGHAT and CDR2 FQNNGV.

For this clone: This sample also contains other DNA sequences that code for the same CDR3. The chain combines TRBV18 with TRBJ1-2; D not certain. This CDR3 comprises 13 residues. The germline V and J ends were trimmed by 3 bases and 6 bases, with 11 bases remaining between them. Germline V gene sequence: CDR1 KGHSH, CDR2 LQKENI. The CDR3 is CASSPRASDGYTF. Here the CDR3 DNA reads TGTGCCAGCTCACCGAGGGCCTCGGATGGCTACACCTTC.

This chain uses TRBV5-1 with TRBJ2-2; TRBD1 aligns across 7 bases. V lost 2 bases to trimming and J lost 0 bases; unmatched junction nucleotides: 4. The CDR3 is 16 amino acids. CDR1 is SGHRS, CDR2 YFSETQ, per germline. The CDR3 here is CASSLGGLPNTGELFF. CDR3 sequence (DNA): TGCGCCAGCAGCTTAGGGGGCCTGCCGAACACCGGGGAGCTGTTTTTT.

The chain is built from TRBV28 and TRBJ2-3, with 9 nucleotides matching TRBD2. Germline CDR1 is MDHEN and CDR2 is SYDVKM. This CDR3 has 17 residues. V lost 2 bases and J lost 3; bases outside the gene matches: 9. The CDR3 nucleotides are TGTGCCAGCAGTTTAATCGCGGGAGGGCCAGGGACAGATACGCAGTATTTT. This codes for CASSLIAGGPGTDTQYF.

The chain has TRBV11-3 and TRBJ2-1; TRBD2 matches at 9 bases. J gave up 4 bases and V 5 bases, and 9 bases lay outside the gene matches. There are 16 residues in the CDR3. CDR1 and CDR2 from the germline V gene are SGHNT and YENEEA. The CDR3 DNA reads as TGTGCCAGCAGCCAGGGGGGCCTAGCGGGATACAATGAGCAGTTCTTC. Its protein product is CASSQGGLAGYNEQFF. The entire variable domain, with the rest obtained from reference TRBV11-3 and TRBJ2-1, is as follows: EAGVVQSPRYKIIEKKQPVAFWCNPISGHNTLYWYLQNLGQGPELLIRYENEEAVDDSQLPKDRFSAERLKGVDSTLKIQPAELGDSAVYLCASSQGGLAGYNEQFFGPGTRLTVL.

The rearrangement uses TRBV5-4 and TRBJ2-5; tentatively, D is TRBD2 (5 bases). Germline loops: CDR1 SGHNT, CDR2 YYREEE (reference sequence). This CDR3 is 14 amino acids long. Trimming left V 4 bases short and J 5 bases short, with 15 bases between. CDR3 nucleotides: TGTGCCAGCAGCCGAGCCAGGAGGATCGAGACCCAGTACTTC. This translates into CASSRARRIETQYF. The variable domain in full, completed from reference TRBV5-4 and TRBJ2-5, reads ETGVTQSPTHLIKTRGQQVTLRCSSQSGHNTVSWYQQALGQGPQFIFQYYREEENGRGNFPPRFSGLQFPNYSSELNVNALELDDSALYLCASSRARRIETQYFGPGTRLLVL.

The chain employs TRBV19 and TRBJ1-1, with 8 bases identical to TRBD1. Germline V CDR1 and CDR2: LNHDA, SQIVND (reference sequence). V shed 6 bases, J shed 5 bases, and the junction held 11 bases outside the gene matches. This CDR3 is built from 15 residues. This chain's CDR3 is CASSMGYRGKTEAFF. For the CDR3, the DNA is TGTGCCAGTAGCATGGGTTACAGGGGGAAGACTGAAGCTTTCTTT. Supplemented by reference TRBV19 and TRBJ1-1, the full variable domain reads DGGITQSPKYLFRKEGQNVTLSCEQNLNHDAMYWYRQDPGQGLRLIYYSQIVNDFQKGDIAEGYSVSREKKESFPLTVTSAQKNPTAFYLCASSMGYRGKTEAFFGQGTRLTVV.

The chain uses TRBV5-4 and TRBJ2-1; the match to TRBD2 covers 8 bases. Losses at the gene ends were 4 bases for V and 2 bases for J; bases not matched to a gene: 5. This CDR3 has 15 amino acids. Looked up from germline, CDR1 is SGHNT and CDR2 is YYREEE (reference sequence). The CDR3 nucleotides read TGTGCCAGCAGCCCGGGGGGGACTACCTACAATGAGCAGTTCTTC. Translation: CASSPGGTTYNEQFF.